This T cell receptor beta chain appears in the sequencing data of a study of blood T cell repertoires in COVID-19. Method: immunoSEQ multiplex PCR; TCRdb's copy keeps in-frame clones and lacks some. Seen here are a few hundred thousand clones, more than 75% observed once, and the top ten hold almost 4.5%. This CDR3 contains 15 residues. Germline assignment: CDR1 MNHEY and CDR2 SVGAGI. Trimming left V 5 bases short and J 0 bases short, with 11 bases between. This chain joins TRBV6-5 and TRBJ1-3; a weak D match, TRBD1 (5 bases). This sequence was found in a man aged 45-65 years with acute or convalescent COVID-19. The specimen sequenced was peripheral blood. Written as DNA, the CDR3 is TGTGCCAGCAGTCGGGGGACCTACTCTGGAAACACCATATATTTT. As protein: CASSRGTYSGNTIYF.